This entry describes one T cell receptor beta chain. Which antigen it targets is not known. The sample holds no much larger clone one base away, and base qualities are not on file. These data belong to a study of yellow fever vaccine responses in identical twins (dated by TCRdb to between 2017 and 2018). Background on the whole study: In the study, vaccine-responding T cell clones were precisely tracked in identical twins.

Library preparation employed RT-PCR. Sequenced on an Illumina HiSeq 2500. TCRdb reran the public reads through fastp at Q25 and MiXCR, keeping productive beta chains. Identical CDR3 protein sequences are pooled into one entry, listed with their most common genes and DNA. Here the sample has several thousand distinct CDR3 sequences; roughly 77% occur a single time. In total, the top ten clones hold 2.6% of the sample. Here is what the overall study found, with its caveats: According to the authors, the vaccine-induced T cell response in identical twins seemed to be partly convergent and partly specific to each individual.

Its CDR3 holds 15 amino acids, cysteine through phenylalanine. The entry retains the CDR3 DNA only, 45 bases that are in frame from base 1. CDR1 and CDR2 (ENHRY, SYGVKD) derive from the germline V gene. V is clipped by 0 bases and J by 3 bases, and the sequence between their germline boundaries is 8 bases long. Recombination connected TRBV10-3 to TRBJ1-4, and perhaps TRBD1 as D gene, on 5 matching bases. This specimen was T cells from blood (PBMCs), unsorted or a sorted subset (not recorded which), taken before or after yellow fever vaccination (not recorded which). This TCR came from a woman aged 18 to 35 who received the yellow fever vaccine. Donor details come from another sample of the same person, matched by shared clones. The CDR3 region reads CAISESGDSNEKLFF. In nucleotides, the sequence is TGTGCCATCAGTGAGTCGGGGGACTCTAATGAAAAACTGTTTTTT.